Shown below are 7 T cell receptor beta chains from a single sample sequenced in a study of shared clonotypes between healthy human individuals. Using immunoSEQ multiplex PCR, the repertoire was profiled, and TCRdb retains in-frame clones only, with some absent. The sample has more than 2 million clones, 90% to 96% seen once. Sequenced: naive CD4+ T cells sorted from blood. The subset here: CD45RA+ positively selected. The receptors stem from a young man in good health.

This chain joins TRBV10-3 and TRBJ2-7, with 7 positions matching TRBD1. Looked up from germline, CDR1 is ENHRY and CDR2 is SYGVKD. This CDR3 spans 10 amino acids. V shed 10 bases, J shed 5 bases, and the junction held 2 bases outside the gene matches. DNA of the CDR3: TGTGCCACCGGGACAGACGAGCAGTACTTC. The encoded protein is CATGTDEQYF.

This chain joins TRBV30 and TRBJ1-3; no clear D gene. Germline values: CDR1 GTSNPN, CDR2 SVGIG (reference sequence). This CDR3 has 13 residues. V was trimmed by 2 bases and J by 4 bases, leaving 9 bases between them. The CDR3 DNA reads TGTGCCTGGAGTTGGCCCCTCGGAAACACCATATATTTT. Its protein is CAWSWPLGNTIYF.

The CDR3 sequence is CASSLATLEKQYF. The CDR3 nucleotides are TGTGCCAGCAGCTTAGCGACACTAGAGAAGCAGTATTTT. The chain links TRBV7-9 to TRBJ2-3, with D tentatively TRBD2 (5 bases). Germline lookup yields CDR1 SEHNR and CDR2 FQNEAQ (reference sequence). This CDR3 region has 13 residues. V was cut by 0 bases and J by 11 bases, with 12 bases left in between.

V is TRBV18 and J is TRBJ1-2; no firm D call. Germline lookup yields CDR1 KGHSH and CDR2 LQKENI. Trimming took off 2 bases at V and 13 bases at J, with 17 bases between the two ends. CDR3 size: 13 residues. CDR3 DNA: TGTGCCAGCTCACCATCCCAGGAAGGCGTGGCCACCTTC. Protein product: CASSPSQEGVATF.

In regard to this clone: The same CDR3 is also encoded by other DNA sequences in this sample. The chain's CDR3 is CASSLSRYNEQFF. The CDR3 nucleotides read TGTGCCAGCAGCTTATCCCGATACAATGAGCAGTTCTTC. The chain carries TRBV11-2 and TRBJ2-1; no clear D. The CDR3 contains 13 residues. V lost 2 bases, J lost 4 bases, and 6 bases lay in between. Per the germline V gene, CDR1 is SGHAT and CDR2 is FQNNGV.

This sequence joins TRBV4-3 and TRBJ2-7; D perhaps matches TRBD2 (5 bases). The CDR3 runs 13 residues. Germline V CDR1 and CDR2: LGHNA, YSLEER. V dropped 3 bases and J dropped 4 bases, with 10 bases sitting between them. CDR3 coding DNA: TGCGCCAGCAGCCAGGACTTTCCATACGAGCAGTACTTC. It codes for CASSQDFPYEQYF.

This clone was picked up one time. This chain uses TRBV29-1 with TRBJ2-1; the match to TRBD1 covers 9 bases. From germline, CDR1 is SQVTM and CDR2 ANQGSEA. The length of the CDR3 is 14 residues. Trimming cost V 6 bases and J 8 bases; bases outside gene matches: 11. CDR3 nucleotides: TGCAGCGTGCGCACAGGGGGCAGTTTATATGAGCAGTTCTTC. Translation gives CSVRTGGSLYEQFF.